The next 20 T cell receptor beta chains were all read from a single sample in a study of cytomegalovirus exposure and HLA in healthy donors. Sequencing was performed with immunoSEQ multiplex PCR; in TCRdb, only in-frame clones are kept and a portion is missing. The table shows some 250,000 clones, with nearly 90% occurring only once. Sample: PBMCs. The origin of the receptors is a woman aged 18-29 years in good health and CMV-seronegative.

The chain employs TRBV7-2 and TRBJ2-7; 9 bases match TRBD1. J gave up 2 bases and V 2 bases, and 4 bases lay outside the gene matches. This CDR3 spans 15 amino acids. Looked up from germline, CDR1 is SGHTA and CDR2 is FQGNSA. CDR3 sequence (DNA): TGTGCCAGCAGCTTATCGGACAGGGGCACCTACGAGCAGTACTTC. It encodes CASSLSDRGTYEQYF.

The chain recombines TRBV15 with TRBJ1-2; the D is unclear. The germline V gene encodes CDR1 LNHNV and CDR2 YYDKDF (reference sequence). The CDR3 runs to 17 residues. Trimming took 0 bases from V and 3 from J, leaving 17 bases between them. CDR3 residues: CATSRDWEGTRDYGYTF. CDR3 nucleotides: TGTGCCACCAGCAGAGACTGGGAGGGAACGCGGGACTATGGCTACACCTTC.

This sequence joins TRBV7-8 and TRBJ2-1; TRBD2 might be the D (5 bases). V was cut by 3 bases and J by 9 bases, with 18 bases left in between. CDR1 and CDR2 from the germline V gene are SGHVS and FQNEAQ. This CDR3 is 15 amino acids long. CDR3 sequence reads: CASSFGLGPGVEQFF. As DNA, the CDR3 is TGTGCCAGCAGCTTCGGTTTGGGCCCCGGGGTTGAGCAGTTCTTC.

The rearrangement links TRBV7-2 to TRBJ2-7, with 7 bases aligning to TRBD1. The CDR3 totals 12 residues. Germline CDR1 reads SGHTA; CDR2 reads FQGNSA. V gave up 5 bases and J gave up 6 bases; unmatched junction bases: 4. The CDR3 nucleotides are TGTGCCAGCAGCCAAACAGGGGCCGAGCAGTACTTC. This gives the protein CASSQTGAEQYF.

This rearrangement joins TRBV7-6 to TRBJ1-1; TRBD1 matches 10 bases. J lost 1 base, V lost 5 bases, and 4 bases had no gene match. The CDR3 totals 15 residues. Germline loops: CDR1 SGHVS, CDR2 FNYEAQ. The DNA for the CDR3 is TGTGCCAGCAGCGCGACAGGGGGCAGGAACACTGAAGCTTTCTTT. It specifies CASSATGGRNTEAFF.

The chain recombines TRBV6-5 with TRBJ1-6; no clear D. V shed 1 base and J shed 9 bases, with 4 bases lying between them. Germline assignment: CDR1 MNHEY and CDR2 SVGAGI. This CDR3 is built from 12 residues. The CDR3: CASSYFGSPLHF. The CDR3, as DNA: TGTGCCAGCAGTTACTTCGGTTCACCCCTCCACTTT.

V and J are TRBV5-1 and TRBJ1-1; TRBD1 matches 9 bases. After removal of 7 bases from V and 7 bases from J, the junction contained 11 bases not matched to a gene. The CDR3 spans 14 residues. Germline values: CDR1 SGHRS, CDR2 YFSETQ. Written as DNA, the CDR3 is TGCGCCAGCGTCCCGGGACAGGGATTTGGTGAAGCTTTCTTT. Amino acids: CASVPGQGFGEAFF.

The chain joins TRBV2 to TRBJ2-2; 9 nucleotides align to TRBD1. V dropped 6 bases and J dropped 5; count of bases not matched to a gene: 10. This CDR3 has 16 amino acids. CDR1 is SNHLY, CDR2 FYNNEI, per germline. The chain's CDR3 is CASRPGQGIGTGELFF. In DNA form, the CDR3 reads TGTGCCAGCAGGCCGGGACAGGGAATAGGGACCGGGGAGCTGTTTTTT.

The V call is TRBV19, the J call TRBJ2-1; TRBD2 agrees at 13 bases. The length of the CDR3 is 15 residues. Germline loops: CDR1 LNHDA, CDR2 SQIVND (reference sequence). The J segment lost 6 bases and the V segment lost 3 bases, leaving 2 bases of the junction unmatched. CDR3 in DNA: TGTGCCAGTAGTATGGGACTAGCGGGGCTCAATGAGCAGTTCTTC. It codes for CASSMGLAGLNEQFF.

The V and J genes are TRBV28 and TRBJ1-1; TRBD1 is a possible D gene (5 bases). CDR1 and CDR2 from the germline V gene are MDHEN and SYDVKM. The length of the CDR3 is 13 residues. Between the trimmed V and J ends, which lost 11 bases and 0 bases, there was a span of 13 bases. CDR3 protein: CAGGRNLNTEAFF. The CDR3 coding sequence is TGTGCCGGGGGGAGGAATTTGAACACTGAAGCTTTCTTT.

The CDR3 here is CASRAGSDYEQYV. The CDR3 DNA follows: TGTGCCAGCAGGGCCGGGTCGGACTACGAGCAGTACGTC. The chain recombines TRBV2 with TRBJ2-7; D gene ambiguous. The germline V and J ends were trimmed by 6 bases and 3 bases, with 12 bases remaining between them. The CDR3 loop spans 13 amino acids. Germline V CDR1 and CDR2: SNHLY, FYNNEI.

The chain employs TRBV30 and TRBJ1-5; unclear D gene. V dropped 1 base and J dropped 0 bases, with 10 bases sitting between them. Per the germline V gene, CDR1 is GTSNPN and CDR2 is SVGIG (reference sequence). The CDR3 runs 15 residues. As DNA, the CDR3 is TGTGCCTGGAGTGGAGGAATAATTAGCAATCAGCCCCAGCATTTT. Translation gives CAWSGGIISNQPQHF.

This sequence joins TRBV7-3 and TRBJ2-7, with D possibly matching TRBD2 (7 bases). The CDR3 has 15 residues. The ends were cut back, 1 base at V and 2 bases at J, with 12 bases in the middle. From germline, CDR1 is SGHTA and CDR2 FQGTGA. The CDR3 sequence is CASSLMTGGPYEQYF. CDR3 bases: TGTGCCAGCAGCTTAATGACGGGGGGCCCCTACGAGCAGTACTTC.

The chain employs TRBV27 and TRBJ2-1, with D perhaps TRBD2 (6 bases). From germline, CDR1 is MNHEY and CDR2 SMNVEV (reference sequence). The CDR3 contains 14 residues. The germline V and J ends were trimmed by 6 bases and 0 bases, with 9 bases remaining between them. DNA of the CDR3: TGTGCCAGCAGCGAGCGGGTCTCCTACAATGAGCAGTTCTTC. Its protein is CASSERVSYNEQFF.

The rearrangement joins TRBV7-2 to TRBJ2-7; D possibly corresponds to TRBD1 (6 bases). The CDR3 is 15 amino acids. The V end lost 0 bases, the J end lost 2 bases, and 11 bases lay between the germline ends. Per the germline V gene, CDR1 is SGHTA and CDR2 is FQGNSA. This chain's CDR3 is CASSLATGSTYEQYF. The CDR3, as DNA: TGTGCCAGCAGCTTAGCAACAGGGTCAACCTACGAGCAGTACTTC.

This chain connects TRBV27 to TRBJ1-1; D gene uncertain. The germline V gene has CDR1 MNHEY and CDR2 SMNVEV (reference sequence). The V end was cut by 8 bases, the J end by 3 bases, with 19 bases between. The CDR3 sequence is 15 residues long. The CDR3 is CASGPQRKGDTEAFF. DNA of the CDR3: TGTGCCAGCGGGCCTCAGAGAAAGGGAGACACTGAAGCTTTCTTT.

This clone was detected once. V is TRBV28 and J is TRBJ1-2; D is unresolved. Trimming took 6 bases from V and 4 from J, leaving 21 bases between them. The germline gives CDR1 MDHEN, CDR2 SYDVKM. The CDR3 sequence is 16 residues long. CDR3 amino acids: CASSLHPGLSSYGYTF. The CDR3 DNA is TGTGCCAGCAGCTTACATCCGGGTCTCTCTTCCTATGGCTACACCTTC.

The V call is TRBV14, the J call TRBJ1-1; D gene ambiguous. The CDR3 runs to 14 residues. In germline, CDR1 is SGHDN, CDR2 FVKESK. Trimming took 4 bases from V and 11 from J, leaving 20 bases between them. The DNA of the CDR3 is TGTGCCAGCAGCCCCGCGTTTGGGCTGGTGAATGCTTTCTTT. Translation: CASSPAFGLVNAFF.

The chain couples TRBV4-3 to TRBJ1-1, with no clear D. This CDR3 region has 14 residues. Germline loops: CDR1 LGHNA, CDR2 YSLEER. V lost 2 bases, J lost 4 bases, and 11 bases lay in between. As DNA, the CDR3 is TGCGCCAGCAGCCAACACCTCCCAGGCACTGAAGCTTTCTTT. The encoded protein is CASSQHLPGTEAFF.

The chain employs TRBV27 and TRBJ2-3; TRBD2 aligns across 12 bases. Per germline, CDR1 MNHEY and CDR2 SMNVEV (reference sequence). J was trimmed by 0 bases and V by 5 bases; bases with no gene match: 6. There are 17 residues in the CDR3. The CDR3 bases are TGTGCCAGCAGTCCAAGACTAGCGGGGGATAGCACAGATACGCAGTATTTT. Amino acid sequence: CASSPRLAGDSTDTQYF.